These 24 T cell receptor beta chains came from one sample sequenced in a study of blood T cell repertoires in COVID-19. Sequencing was performed with immunoSEQ multiplex PCR; in TCRdb, only in-frame clones are kept and a portion is missing. Of roughly 200,000 clones in the sample, approximately 90% are singletons; the top ten hold under 13%. The sequenced sample consisted of PBMCs or T cells enriched from blood (not recorded which). Receptors originate from a young man with acute COVID-19.

The chain combines TRBV4-1 with TRBJ2-1, with TRBD2 matching over 9 bases. Per the germline V gene, CDR1 is MGHRA and CDR2 is YSYEKL. Germline trimming cut 0 bases from V and 5 bases from J; bases unmatched to any gene: 5. CDR3 length equals 16 residues. CDR3 DNA: TGCGCCAGCAGCCAAGATAGCGGGAGTTTGAACAATGAGCAGTTCTTC. Translating it yields CASSQDSGSLNNEQFF.

V and J are TRBV28 and TRBJ2-5; 11 positions match TRBD2. The germline V gene encodes CDR1 MDHEN and CDR2 SYDVKM. V shed 5 bases and J 4 bases; nucleotides not matched to a gene: 6. The CDR3 is made up of 15 amino acids. The CDR3: CASSKLAGAGETQYF. In nucleotides, the CDR3 is TGTGCCAGCAGTAAACTAGCGGGAGCGGGAGAGACCCAGTACTTC.

The rearrangement joins TRBV6-5 to TRBJ2-7, with TRBD1 identical over 9 bases. J was trimmed by 3 bases and V by 0 bases; bases with no gene match: 6. CDR3 length: 16 amino acids. From germline, CDR1 is MNHEY and CDR2 SVGAGI. The CDR3 region is CASSYSDRGPLYEQYF. The CDR3 DNA follows: TGTGCCAGCAGTTACTCGGACAGGGGTCCTCTCTACGAGCAGTACTTC.

The chain combines TRBV5-5 with TRBJ2-3; D unclear. Germline-derived CDR1 and CDR2 are SGHKS and YYEKEE (reference sequence). Trimming cost V 6 bases and J 6 bases, with 14 bases left between them. This CDR3 comprises 13 residues. The CDR3 region is CASIGEFPDTQYF. The CDR3 DNA sequence: TGTGCCAGCATTGGAGAATTTCCGGATACGCAGTATTTT.

This clone showed up just once. The chain is built from TRBV9 and TRBJ1-4, with D maybe TRBD1 (5 bases). Germline V CDR1 and CDR2: SGDLS, YYNGEE. Trimming removed 6 bases at V and 4 bases at J, with 10 bases between. This CDR3 region has 13 residues. The CDR3 spells CASNQGNNEKLFF. The CDR3 coding sequence is TGTGCCAGCAATCAGGGCAATAATGAAAAACTGTTTTTT.

Details on this clone: One base away lies a much larger clone, so this may be a sequencing read error. The rearrangement joins TRBV25-1 to TRBJ2-2; the D gene is possibly TRBD1 (5 bases). V shed 3 bases and J shed 3 bases, with 5 bases lying between them. The CDR3 loop spans 13 amino acids. The germline gives CDR1 MGHDK, CDR2 SYGVNS. The DNA of the CDR3 is TGTGCCAGCAGTGACAGGGACACCGGGGAGCTGTTTTTT. This encodes CASSDRDTGELFF.

This chain links TRBV19 with TRBJ2-5; 7 nucleotides align to TRBD1. Germline V lookup: CDR1 LNHDA, CDR2 SQIVND (reference sequence). The CDR3 is 15 amino acids. Trimming at V came to 5 bases and at J to 5 bases, leaving 11 bases not matched to a gene. CDR3 coding DNA: TGTGCCAGTAGTGAAACAGGGGTGTGGGGGGAGACCCAGTACTTC. This codes for CASSETGVWGETQYF.

This chain uses TRBV24-1 with TRBJ2-3, with a possible D match to TRBD1 (6 bases). V was shortened by 0 bases and J by 3 bases, with 6 bases between the two germline ends. The germline CDR1 and CDR2 sequences are KGHDR and SFDVKD. CDR3 length: 14 residues. The CDR3 sequence: CATSDLTGTDTQYF. DNA of the CDR3: TGTGCCACCAGTGATTTGACAGGGACAGATACGCAGTATTTT.

This chain uses TRBV7-8 with TRBJ2-7, with D possibly matching TRBD1 (5 bases). Trimming left V 4 bases short and J 6 bases short, with 25 bases between. CDR3 length: 17 amino acids. The germline V gene has CDR1 SGHVS and CDR2 FQNEAQ. CDR3 sequence: CASSSPPSRQGHCEQYF. The DNA of the CDR3 is TGTGCCAGCAGCTCCCCCCCCTCTAGGCAGGGCCACTGCGAGCAGTACTTC. The full variable domain, rest sourced from reference TRBV7-8 and TRBJ2-7, is GAGVSQSPRYKVAKRGQDVALRCDPISGHVSLFWYQQALGQGPEFLTYFQNEAQLDKSGLPSDRFFAERPEGSVSTLKIQRTQQEDSAVYLCASSSPPSRQGHCEQYFGPGTRLTVT.

The V call is TRBV28, the J call TRBJ1-3; D not certain. V was trimmed by 3 bases and J by 7 bases, leaving 10 bases between them. The germline CDR1 and CDR2 sequences are MDHEN and SYDVKM. The CDR3 is made up of 13 amino acids. The CDR3 DNA reads TGTGCCAGCAGTTTGTCAGCGGACAACACCATATATTTT. It yields the protein CASSLSADNTIYF.

CDR3 amino acids: CASSFTVSNYGYTF. As DNA, the CDR3 is TGTGCCAGCAGTTTCACAGTCTCTAACTATGGCTACACCTTC. J is TRBJ1-2 and V is TRBV28; D not resolved. V lost 3 bases and J 0 bases, leaving 8 bases between the germline ends. The CDR3 contains 14 residues. Germline values: CDR1 MDHEN, CDR2 SYDVKM.

V gene TRBV4-3 combines with J gene TRBJ1-2; TRBD1 might be the D (6 bases). V was cut by 0 bases and J by 2 bases, with 10 bases left in between. Germline V lookup: CDR1 LGHNA, CDR2 YSLEER. The CDR3 totals 15 residues. CDR3 in amino acids: CASSQDNRANYGYTF. DNA of the CDR3: TGCGCCAGCAGCCAAGACAACAGGGCGAACTATGGCTACACCTTC.

The chain uses TRBV3-1 (or the pseudogene TRBV3-2) and TRBJ1-6; D not resolved. Germline V CDR1 and CDR2: LGHDT, YNNKEL (reference sequence). The CDR3 extends over 15 amino acids. V lost 4 bases and J 8 bases, leaving 15 bases between the germline ends. The CDR3 sequence is CASSLRPGGDSPLHF. The CDR3 DNA reads as TGTGCCAGCAGCCTCAGACCCGGAGGTGATTCACCCCTCCACTTT.

The V gene is TRBV30, the J gene TRBJ1-2, with no clear D. This CDR3 contains 11 residues. The V end was cut by 1 base, the J end by 8 bases, with 8 bases between. Germline V lookup: CDR1 GTSNPN, CDR2 SVGIG (reference sequence). The CDR3 spells CAWSAGRGYTF. The CDR3 bases are TGTGCCTGGAGTGCCGGCAGGGGCTACACCTTC.

The rearrangement joins TRBV3-1 (or the pseudogene TRBV3-2) to TRBJ2-1, with a possible D match to TRBD2 (6 bases). The CDR3 totals 14 residues. Trimming took off 1 base at V and 5 bases at J, with 9 bases between the two ends. CDR1 and CDR2 from the germline V gene are LGHDT and YNNKEL (reference sequence). CDR3 residues: CASSQGWRDNEQFF. The CDR3 DNA reads as TGTGCCAGCAGCCAAGGGTGGAGGGACAATGAGCAGTTCTTC.

The chain carries TRBV30 and TRBJ1-1; D is ambiguous. V lost 0 bases, J lost 4 bases, and 9 bases lay in between. The germline gives CDR1 GTSNPN, CDR2 SVGIG (reference sequence). The CDR3 is made up of 13 amino acids. The CDR3 spells CAWSVPGLTEAFF. The DNA of the CDR3 is TGTGCCTGGAGTGTACCCGGACTCACTGAAGCTTTCTTT. Full variable domain (outside the CDR3, taken from reference TRBV30 and TRBJ1-1): SQTIHQWPATLVQPVGSPLSLECTVEGTSNPNLYWYRQAAGRGLQLLFYSVGIGQISSEVPQNLSASRPQDRQFILSSKKLLLSDSGFYLCAWSVPGLTEAFFGQGTRLTVV.

The CDR3, as DNA: TGTGCCAGCAGTTACCACGGACAGAGATATAGCAATCAGCCCCAGCATTTT. Translated, it gives CASSYHGQRYSNQPQHF. This chain connects TRBV6-2 or TRBV6-3 to TRBJ1-5, with TRBD1 as a possible D gene (6 bases). Trimming took off 2 bases at V and 0 bases at J, with 14 bases between the two ends. CDR3 length equals 17 residues. Germline-derived CDR1 and CDR2 are MNHEY and SVGEGT.

V gene TRBV24-1 combines with J gene TRBJ2-3; D may be TRBD2 (5 bases). Germline V gene sequence: CDR1 KGHDR, CDR2 SFDVKD. The CDR3 contains 14 residues. Trimming pared 9 bases from V and 3 bases from J, leaving 15 bases between. The CDR3 DNA reads as TGTGCCACCGCGGAGAGTTCGGGGACAGATACGCAGTATTTT. Translating it yields CATAESSGTDTQYF.

This chain joins TRBV3-1 (or the pseudogene TRBV3-2) and TRBJ2-3; TRBD2 matches at 8 bases. Germline V gives CDR1 LGHDT, CDR2 YNNKEL (reference sequence). V was clipped by 0 bases and J by 7 bases; unmatched bases: 9. The CDR3 covers 16 residues. This CDR3 is CASSQDWSGSGNTQYF. DNA for the CDR3: TGTGCCAGCAGCCAAGATTGGAGCGGGAGCGGGAATACGCAGTATTTT.

This clone came up once. This chain uses TRBV25-1 with TRBJ2-3; 10 nucleotides align to TRBD2. J gave up 5 bases and V 5 bases, and 10 bases lay outside the gene matches. Germline CDR1 MGHDK, CDR2 SYGVNS. The CDR3 covers 16 residues. CDR3 loop: CASSFQREGRKDTQYF. CDR3 coding DNA: TGTGCCAGCAGTTTCCAGCGGGAGGGCCGGAAAGATACGCAGTATTTT.

This chain joins TRBV18 and TRBJ2-1, with 7 nucleotides matching TRBD2. CDR1 and CDR2 (germline): KGHSH, LQKENI. V was pared by 1 base and J by 5 bases, with 14 bases of the junction left unmatched. The CDR3 is 18 amino acids. CDR3 sequence (DNA): TGTGCCAGCTCACCACGATCGCAAGAAAGTGGGACTAACAATGAGCAGTTCTTC. Amino acid sequence: CASSPRSQESGTNNEQFF.

CDR3 residues: CATSRETGLGDEKLFF. DNA of the CDR3: TGTGCCACCAGCAGAGAGACAGGGCTTGGGGATGAAAAACTGTTTTTT. The chain joins TRBV15 to TRBJ1-4, with 7 bases that match TRBD1. With 0 bases clipped from V and 6 bases from J, the junction kept 7 bases outside the gene matches. The CDR3 runs to 16 residues. Germline V gene sequence: CDR1 LNHNV, CDR2 YYDKDF (reference sequence). Variable domain in full (rest from reference TRBV15 and TRBJ1-4): DAMVIQNPRYQVTQFGKPVTLSCSQTLNHNVMYWYQQKSSQAPKLLFHYYDKDFNNEADTPDNFQSRRPNTSFCFLDIRSPGLGDTAMYLCATSRETGLGDEKLFFGSGTQLSVL.

CDR3 in DNA: TGTGCCAGCAGCTTAACGGCGGGAGGGTTTAGGGATGAGCAGTTCTTC. Protein product: CASSLTAGGFRDEQFF. The V gene is TRBV7-3, the J gene TRBJ2-1; 9 bases map to TRBD2. The CDR3 length is 16 residues. Per the germline V gene, CDR1 is SGHTA and CDR2 is FQGTGA. J was trimmed by 8 bases and V by 0 bases; bases with no gene match: 8.

V gene TRBV11-3 combines with J gene TRBJ2-1; possibly TRBD1 for D (6 bases). CDR1 SGHNT and CDR2 YENEEA come from the germline V gene. The CDR3 is 13 amino acids. Trimming pared 3 bases from V and 6 bases from J, leaving 9 bases between. CDR3 DNA sequence: TGTGCCAGCAGCTTTTTCAGGGGCAATGAGCAGTTCTTC. As protein: CASSFFRGNEQFF. Variable domain in full (rest from reference TRBV11-3 and TRBJ2-1): EAGVVQSPRYKIIEKKQPVAFWCNPISGHNTLYWYLQNLGQGPELLIRYENEEAVDDSQLPKDRFSAERLKGVDSTLKIQPAELGDSAVYLCASSFFRGNEQFFGPGTRLTVL.